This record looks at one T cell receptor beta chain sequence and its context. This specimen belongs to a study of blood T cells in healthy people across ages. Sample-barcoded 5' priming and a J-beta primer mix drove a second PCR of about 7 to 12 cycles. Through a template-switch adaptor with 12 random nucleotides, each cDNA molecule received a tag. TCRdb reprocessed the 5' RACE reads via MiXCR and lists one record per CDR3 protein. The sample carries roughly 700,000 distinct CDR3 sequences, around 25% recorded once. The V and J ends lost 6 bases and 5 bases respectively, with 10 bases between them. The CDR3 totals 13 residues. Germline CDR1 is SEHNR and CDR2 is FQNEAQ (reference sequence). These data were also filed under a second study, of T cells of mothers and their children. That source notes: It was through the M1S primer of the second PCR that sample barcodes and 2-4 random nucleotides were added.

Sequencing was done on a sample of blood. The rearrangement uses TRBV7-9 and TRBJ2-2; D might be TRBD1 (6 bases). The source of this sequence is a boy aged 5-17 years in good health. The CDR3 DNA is TGTGCCAGCAGAACAGGGTGGACCGGGGAGCTGTTTTTT. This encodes CASRTGWTGELFF.